The rows below give T cell receptor beta chains drawn from one sample of a study of a mutant IDH1 vaccine in newly diagnosed glioma. No antigens are known for them. The protocol was immunoSEQ multiplex PCR, while the TCRdb copy is restricted to in-frame clones and leaves out a portion. The repertoire has over 95,000 clones, under 90% of them found once; the top ten carry roughly 0.62%. Sequences were derived from PBMCs, sampled from a glioma patient whose treatment included an IDH1 peptide vaccine. The receptors come from a woman aged 50 to 60 with glioma. The CDR3 runs from the conserved cysteine through the conserved F or W. D genes are given only for firm matches. Size values are once, few and many counts, or a class for expanded clones, and some rows have none.

j_gene: TRBJ2-3; v_gene: TRBV4-1; d_gene: -; abundance: once; CDR3nt: TGCGCCAGCAGCCCCCAACCACCCGGGAGCACAGATACGCAGTATTTT; CDR3aa: CASSPQPPGSTDTQYF
j_gene: TRBJ2-3; v_gene: TRBV25-1; d_gene: TRBD2; abundance: -; CDR3nt: TGTGCCAGCAGCGGGGGAGCGGGAGATCCAGATACGCAGTATTTT; CDR3aa: CASSGGAGDPDTQYF
j_gene: TRBJ2-5; v_gene: TRBV7-7; d_gene: -; abundance: -; CDR3nt: TGTGCTAGCAGCTTATCACCGTCGGCGATGGAGACCCAGTACTTC; CDR3aa: CASSLSPSAMETQYF
j_gene: TRBJ1-2; v_gene: TRBV11-2; d_gene: -; abundance: -; CDR3nt: TGTGCCAGCAGCCGACTGCTCCCTAACTATGGCTACACCTTC; CDR3aa: CASSRLLPNYGYTF
j_gene: TRBJ1-1; v_gene: TRBV7-8; d_gene: -; abundance: -; CDR3nt: TGTGCCAGCACCCCCCAGAGGGCTGACACTGAAGCTTTCTTT; CDR3aa: CASTPQRADTEAFF
j_gene: TRBJ1-3; v_gene: TRBV5-1; d_gene: -; abundance: -; CDR3nt: TGCGCCAGCAGCTTGGGAGGGGATGGAAACACCATATATTTT; CDR3aa: CASSLGGDGNTIYF
j_gene: TRBJ1-3; v_gene: TRBV4-1; d_gene: -; abundance: -; CDR3nt: TGCGCCAGCAGCCATTTGGGACTTGGCTCTGGAAACACCATATATTTT; CDR3aa: CASSHLGLGSGNTIYF
j_gene: TRBJ2-3; v_gene: TRBV5-1; d_gene: -; abundance: -; CDR3nt: TGCGCCAGCAGCCCCGCGAGGGCTAGCACAGATACGCAGTATTTT; CDR3aa: CASSPARASTDTQYF
j_gene: TRBJ2-7; v_gene: TRBV5-1; d_gene: TRBD2; abundance: -; CDR3nt: TGCGCCAGCAGCTCTAGCGGGAGGAAATACGAGCAGTACTTC; CDR3aa: CASSSSGRKYEQYF
j_gene: TRBJ1-1; v_gene: TRBV2; d_gene: -; abundance: -; CDR3nt: TGTGCCAGCAGTCGACAGGTGGGGAGCACTGAAGCTTTCTTT; CDR3aa: CASSRQVGSTEAFF
j_gene: TRBJ2-7; v_gene: TRBV9; d_gene: -; abundance: once; CDR3nt: TGTGCCAGCAGCGTAGGAGGTGGGGGCGAGCAGTACTTC; CDR3aa: CASSVGGGGEQYF
j_gene: TRBJ2-3; v_gene: TRBV19; d_gene: -; abundance: -; CDR3nt: TGTGCCAGTAGTATAGGGAATAGCCACACAGATACGCAGTATTTT; CDR3aa: CASSIGNSHTDTQYF
j_gene: TRBJ1-3; v_gene: TRBV18; d_gene: TRBD1; abundance: -; CDR3nt: TGTGCCAGCTCAACCACACAGGGGAAGGGCACCATATATTTT; CDR3aa: CASSTTQGKGTIYF
j_gene: TRBJ2-3; v_gene: TRBV21-1; d_gene: -; abundance: -; CDR3nt: TGTGCCAGCGAGGAGTTAGCGGGACCCACAGATACGCAGTATTTT; CDR3aa: CASEELAGPTDTQYF
j_gene: TRBJ2-7; v_gene: TRBV9; d_gene: TRBD1; abundance: once; CDR3nt: TGTGCCAGCAGCGCGGGGACAGGGGGATTCTACGAGCAGTACTTC; CDR3aa: CASSAGTGGFYEQYF
j_gene: TRBJ2-3; v_gene: TRBV27; d_gene: -; abundance: -; CDR3nt: TGTGCCAGCAGTTTAAAGCCCAGGGGATCCACAGATACGCAGTATTTT; CDR3aa: CASSLKPRGSTDTQYF
j_gene: TRBJ2-5; v_gene: TRBV9; d_gene: TRBD2; abundance: -; CDR3nt: TGTGCCAGCAGCGTTCTAGCGGGAGGGCCGAGGGGGACCCAGTACTTC; CDR3aa: CASSVLAGGPRGTQYF